Included here is one TCR beta chain sequence, with context. Source study methods: Amplification from reference gene primers served as the basis for estimated nucleated cell counts. Sequencing used immunoSEQ multiplex PCR; TCRdb keeps in-frame clones, though not all of them. Clone size and the V and J calls come from that table; the DNA yielded D and trimming. The table shows 200,000 to 300,000 clones, with over 80% occurring only once. Germline V gives CDR1 SNHLY, CDR2 FYNNEI. Germline trimming cut 6 bases from V and 4 bases from J; bases unmatched to any gene: 8. The CDR3 has 14 residues. The sample originates from a study of blood T cell repertoires in COVID-19. Across the whole study: From the United States, Italy and Spain came samples of acute and convalescent COVID-19. PBMCs, B-cell-depleted T cells, or T cells were the source of the cDNA or gDNA that made up the material.

This chain connects TRBV2 to TRBJ2-5, with 7 bases identical to TRBD1. The sequence derives from a woman between 40 and 55 years old who had recovered from COVID-19. Sequencing was carried out using peripheral blood. CDR3 residues: CASSSRGSAETQYF. The CDR3 DNA reads as TGTGCCAGCAGCTCCAGGGGGTCGGCAGAGACCCAGTACTTC.